The rows below give T cell receptor beta chains drawn from one sample of a study of T cells in Graves' hyperthyroidism and ophthalmopathy. Each CDR3 protein is one row after TCRdb ran MiXCR on the multiplex PCR reads. The table has fewer than 700,000 distinct CDR3 sequences, about 16% seen once. Sequenced: blood. The receptors come from a woman in her 30s with Graves' hyperthyroidism. The CDR3 runs from the conserved cysteine through the conserved F or W. The D gene is left open where the match is weak. Clone sizes are given selectively: once, few, many, or a class where the clone is expanded.

J: TRBJ2-7
V: TRBV6-1
size: -
D: -
CDR3: CASSNGPEQYF
DNA: TGTGCCAGCAGTAACGGACCCGAGCAGTACTTC

J: TRBJ2-7
V: TRBV7-9
size: many
D: TRBD2
CDR3: CASSLLSGGYEQYF
DNA: TGTGCCAGCAGCTTACTCTCGGGGGGGTACGAGCAGTACTTC

J: TRBJ2-1
V: TRBV20-1
size: -
D: -
CDR3: CSALEVGGLSNEQFF
DNA: TGCAGTGCCTTAGAAGTGGGGGGACTCTCCAATGAGCAGTTCTTC

J: TRBJ2-2
V: TRBV14
size: -
D: TRBD2
CDR3: CASSQAGVTGELFF
DNA: TGTGCCAGCAGCCAGGCGGGGGTGACCGGGGAGCTGTTTTTT

J: TRBJ2-2
V: TRBV5-1
size: -
D: -
CDR3: CASSTSQNTGELFF
DNA: TGCGCCAGCAGCACCAGCCAGAACACCGGGGAGCTGTTTTTT

J: TRBJ1-1
V: TRBV5-1
size: -
D: -
CDR3: CASWPTGSNTEAFF
DNA: TGCGCCAGCTGGCCGACAGGATCGAACACTGAAGCTTTCTTT

J: TRBJ1-5
V: TRBV19
size: few
D: TRBD1
CDR3: CASSKGSTGDSNQPQHF
DNA: TGTGCCAGTAGTAAGGGGTCCACAGGGGATAGCAATCAGCCCCAGCATTTT

J: TRBJ1-1
V: TRBV6-1
size: few
D: -
CDR3: CASSSGAGEAFF
DNA: TGTGCCAGCAGTTCAGGGGCCGGTGAAGCTTTCTTT

J: TRBJ1-5
V: TRBV6-1
size: few
D: TRBD1
CDR3: CASSESLGQWEPQHF
DNA: TGTGCCAGCAGTGAAAGTCTGGGACAGTGGGAGCCCCAGCATTTT

J: TRBJ2-1
V: TRBV29-1
size: -
D: -
CDR3: CSGLGGTYNEQFF
DNA: TGCAGCGGCCTGGGGGGAACCTACAATGAGCAGTTCTTC

J: TRBJ2-2
V: TRBV11-2
size: -
D: TRBD2
CDR3: CASPQRAGESGRTGELFF
DNA: TGTGCCAGTCCACAACGGGCGGGAGAAAGTGGTAGGACCGGGGAGCTGTTTTTT

J: TRBJ2-2
V: TRBV12-3/TRBV12-4
size: few
D: -
CDR3: CASSSDRQMNTGELFF
DNA: TGTGCCAGCAGTTCGGACAGACAGATGAACACCGGGGAGCTGTTTTTT

J: TRBJ1-2
V: TRBV5-1
size: many
D: -
CDR3: CASSYLGDGPYGYTF
DNA: TGCGCCAGCAGCTACCTGGGGGACGGGCCCTATGGCTACACCTTC

J: TRBJ2-1
V: TRBV7-6
size: -
D: TRBD2
CDR3: CASSPILAGVGNEQFF
DNA: TGTGCCAGCAGCCCTATACTAGCGGGAGTAGGTAATGAGCAGTTCTTC

J: TRBJ2-3
V: TRBV30
size: many
D: TRBD2
CDR3: CAWTRTSGRSDTQYF
DNA: TGTGCCTGGACCCGGACTAGCGGGAGATCAGATACGCAGTATTTT

J: TRBJ2-1
V: TRBV7-3
size: many
D: -
CDR3: CASSSRGGAVQNEQFF
DNA: TGTGCCAGCAGCTCCCGTGGCGGGGCGGTACAGAATGAGCAGTTCTTC

J: TRBJ2-1
V: TRBV30
size: many
D: TRBD2
CDR3: CAWNRELAGYNEQFF
DNA: TGTGCCTGGAATCGCGAACTAGCGGGATACAATGAGCAGTTCTTC

J: TRBJ2-2
V: TRBV6-4
size: many
D: -
CDR3: CASSQSLVSGELFF
DNA: TGTGCCAGCAGCCAATCCCTAGTCTCCGGGGAGCTGTTTTTT

J: TRBJ1-4
V: TRBV28
size: -
D: TRBD1
CDR3: CASKQGGAFPNEKLFF
DNA: TGTGCCAGCAAGCAGGGGGGTGCGTTTCCTAATGAAAAACTGTTTTTT

J: TRBJ1-1
V: TRBV30
size: many
D: TRBD1
CDR3: CAWRAPKTGAYTEAFF
DNA: TGTGCCTGGAGGGCCCCTAAGACAGGGGCTTACACTGAAGCTTTCTTT

J: TRBJ1-5
V: TRBV2
size: once
D: -
CDR3: CASRYRVSGNQPQHF
DNA: TGTGCCAGCAGGTACAGGGTTTCCGGGAATCAGCCCCAGCATTTT

J: TRBJ2-2
V: TRBV9
size: -
D: -
CDR3: CASSVQVGGELFF
DNA: TGTGCCAGCAGCGTTCAGGTCGGCGGGGAGCTGTTTTTT

J: TRBJ2-7
V: TRBV11-1
size: many
D: TRBD1
CDR3: CASTLTGDFYEQYF
DNA: TGTGCCAGCACTTTGACAGGGGATTTCTACGAGCAGTACTTC

J: TRBJ2-2
V: TRBV20-1
size: few
D: TRBD2
CDR3: CSARPPRETNTGELFF
DNA: TGCAGTGCTAGACCGCCGCGGGAGACGAACACCGGGGAGCTGTTTTTT

J: TRBJ2-7
V: TRBV7-2
size: many
D: TRBD2
CDR3: CASSLGTSSGEQYF
DNA: TGTGCCAGCAGCTTAGGGACTAGTTCGGGCGAGCAGTACTTC

J: TRBJ2-7
V: TRBV18
size: many
D: -
CDR3: CASSPNRDEQYF
DNA: TGTGCCAGCTCACCGAACAGGGACGAGCAGTACTTC

J: TRBJ2-5
V: TRBV28
size: many
D: TRBD2
CDR3: CASSPTLGTSGRTYQGTQYF
DNA: TGTGCCAGCAGTCCGACTCTTGGGACTAGCGGGAGGACTTACCAAGGGACCCAGTACTTC

J: TRBJ1-3
V: TRBV12-3/TRBV12-4
size: many
D: -
CDR3: CASSSGRHNTIYF
DNA: TGTGCCAGCAGTTCCGGACGGCACAACACCATATATTTT

J: TRBJ1-1
V: TRBV12-3/TRBV12-4
size: many
D: -
CDR3: CASRSRDLMNTEAFF
DNA: TGTGCCAGCAGATCCAGAGACCTCATGAACACTGAAGCTTTCTTT

J: TRBJ2-3
V: TRBV7-3
size: few
D: -
CDR3: CASSPTRTVADTQYF
DNA: TGTGCCAGCAGCCCAACCCGGACAGTGGCAGATACGCAGTATTTT

J: TRBJ2-7
V: TRBV20-1
size: many
D: TRBD2
CDR3: CSARVRTSSMLYEQYF
DNA: TGCAGTGCTAGAGTAAGGACTAGCTCAATGCTGTACGAGCAGTACTTC

J: TRBJ1-2
V: TRBV19
size: -
D: TRBD1
CDR3: CASSPPGTARLGYTF
DNA: TGTGCCAGTAGTCCGCCCGGGACAGCCCGGCTTGGCTACACCTTC

J: TRBJ1-2
V: TRBV30
size: many
D: -
CDR3: CAWSPGDTYGYTF
DNA: TGTGCCTGGAGTCCTGGGGACACCTATGGCTACACCTTC

J: TRBJ2-3
V: TRBV29-1
size: many
D: TRBD1
CDR3: CSVPQGAQIDTQYF
DNA: TGCAGCGTTCCACAGGGGGCGCAAATAGATACGCAGTATTTT

J: TRBJ2-3
V: TRBV7-2
size: few
D: -
CDR3: CASSRLSDLYTDTQYF
DNA: TGTGCCAGCAGTAGATTATCGGACCTATACACAGATACGCAGTATTTT

J: TRBJ1-3
V: TRBV28
size: many
D: -
CDR3: CASSKTSISGNTIYF
DNA: TGTGCCAGCAGCAAGACATCAATCTCTGGAAACACCATATATTTT

J: TRBJ1-1
V: TRBV28
size: -
D: -
CDR3: CASGLVRGNTEAFF
DNA: TGTGCCAGCGGTTTAGTCAGGGGGAACACTGAAGCTTTCTTT

J: TRBJ2-7
V: TRBV10-3
size: many
D: TRBD2
CDR3: CAISVAGEGYEQYF
DNA: TGTGCCATCAGTGTAGCGGGAGAAGGCTACGAGCAGTACTTC

J: TRBJ2-1
V: TRBV7-8
size: many
D: TRBD1
CDR3: CASSAPGQGDNEQFF
DNA: TGTGCCAGCAGCGCTCCGGGACAGGGTGACAATGAGCAGTTCTTC

J: TRBJ1-3
V: TRBV28
size: -
D: -
CDR3: CASSLHGEAGNTIYF
DNA: TGTGCCAGCAGTTTACACGGGGAGGCTGGAAACACCATATATTTT

J: TRBJ2-7
V: TRBV4-1
size: -
D: TRBD2
CDR3: CASSQVLREQYEQYF
DNA: TGCGCCAGCAGCCAAGTTTTGCGGGAGCAATACGAGCAGTACTTC